This TCR beta chain was recorded in a study of shared clonotypes between healthy human individuals. Germline CDR1 is SGHRS and CDR2 is YFSETQ. Trimming pared 5 bases from V and 5 bases from J, leaving 13 bases between. The CDR3 is 14 amino acids. Original methodology: Without quality scores, immunoSEQ junctional reads could not be filtered like full-length reads. Here immunoSEQ multiplex PCR was the method, and the copy in TCRdb shows in-frame clones only, minus some. V and J calls and clone size are given by that table; D and trimming were obtained from the DNA. The sample lists 2,500,000 or so clones, approximately 94% occurring once. This clone was seen a handful of times. The antigen remains unidentified. Study-wide results and caveats: The authors sampled blood alone, and tissue repertoires likely differ.

Sequencing was performed on naive CD4+ T cells sorted from blood. Subset reported: CD45RA+ positively selected. The chain links TRBV5-1 to TRBJ1-4, with no clear D. The receptor was derived from a man in his late teens or twenties in good health. DNA for the CDR3: TGCGCCAGCAGTATTGCAAACCCGAATGAAAAACTGTTTTTT. It specifies CASSIANPNEKLFF.